This T cell receptor beta chain was captured in a study of CD8+CD57+ T cells in acquired aplastic anemia. TCR beta VDJ and CDR3 profiles were obtained from a genomic DNA template. TCRdb re-analysed the reads in MiXCR, keeping a single row per CDR3 protein. Among hundreds of thousands of distinct CDR3 sequences, roughly 34% were seen once, and the ten largest hold less than 0.85%. CDR1 LNHDA and CDR2 SQIVND come from the germline V gene (reference sequence). This CDR3 has 16 amino acids. Between the trimmed V and J ends, which lost 8 bases and 1 base, there was a span of 15 bases. Selection for sequencing was limited to patients who had shown CD8+CD57+ cell expansion by flow cytometry.

The receptor was derived from a human donor with aplastic anemia. Sequences were obtained from sorted CD4+, CD8+, or CD8+CD57+ T cells (not recorded which) from PBMCs. This chain joins TRBV19 and TRBJ2-6; perhaps D is TRBD1 or TRBD2 (5 bases each). The CDR3: CASGPGWGSGANVLTF. CDR3 in DNA: TGTGCCAGTGGACCCGGCTGGGGGTCTGGGGCCAACGTCCTGACTTTC.